Each of the 14 T cell receptor beta chains below was sequenced from the same sample in a study of CD8 T cells in Susac syndrome (dated by TCRdb to between 2018 and 2020). The protocol used for the library was the immunoSEQ multiplex PCR assay. RNA was extracted with the RNeasy kit and about 0.5 to 1 ug was reverse transcribed using random hexamers. TCRdb's own reprocessing of the public reads used fastp at Q25 and MiXCR and kept productive beta chains. Merged by CDR3 protein, the rows form single entries marked with the most common genes and DNA. This sample is represented by 150,000 to 160,000 distinct CDR3 sequences; just under 97% of them were singletons. The ten largest make up 0.14% to 0.15% of the sample. Sequencing was carried out using CD8+ T cells from PBMCs. The receptors stem from a human donor with multiple sclerosis.

This chain uses TRBV9 with TRBJ2-3, with D tentatively TRBD2 (7 bases). Per the germline V gene, CDR1 is SGDLS and CDR2 is YYNGEE. Trimming stripped 0 bases from V and 6 bases from J, with 17 bases between. CDR3 length: 16 residues. The CDR3 DNA reads TGTGCCAGCAGCGTAGGAGGGGGGGCCTCTGGGGATACGCAGTATTTT. It translates to CASSVGGGASGDTQYF.

The gene calls are TRBV14 and TRBJ1-1, with 8 nucleotides matching TRBD1. The CDR3 spans 19 residues. With V trimmed by 0 bases and J by 1 base, 13 bases remained unmatched. In germline, CDR1 is SGHDN, CDR2 FVKESK. The CDR3 DNA is TGTGCCAGCAGCCAAGATCCGCGAGACAGGGGAGGTTGGAACACTGAAGCTTTCTTT. Translating gives CASSQDPRDRGGWNTEAFF.

The rearrangement links TRBV29-1 to TRBJ2-7; TRBD1 matches at 7 bases. The V gene's germline CDR1 is SQVTM and CDR2 ANQGSEA. The CDR3 runs to 15 residues. The CDR3 loop reads CTTLRGKKGAREQYV. The CDR3 nucleotides read TGCACCACCCTCAGGGGGAAAAAGGGGGCGCGCGAGCAGTACGTC.

The V and J genes are TRBV6-5 and TRBJ2-3; 12 nucleotides line up with TRBD2. The germline V gene encodes CDR1 MNHEY and CDR2 SVGAGI. V lost 2 bases, J lost 0 bases, and 3 bases stayed unmatched. This CDR3 contains 17 residues. The CDR3 nucleotides read TGTGCCAGCAGTTACACACTAGCGGGGGGAAGCACAGATACGCAGTATTTT. It yields the protein CASSYTLAGGSTDTQYF.

This chain links TRBV5-6 with TRBJ2-7; 8 bases line up with TRBD1. This CDR3 is built from 15 residues. The germline V gene has CDR1 SGHDT and CDR2 YYEEEE. V lost 0 bases to trimming and J lost 3 bases; unmatched junction nucleotides: 5. The CDR3 DNA reads as TGTGCCAGCAGCTTGGCCGACAGGGGAGGCTACGAGCAGTACTTC. Translated, it gives CASSLADRGGYEQYF.

V and J are TRBV7-8 and TRBJ2-3, with D unresolved. The V and J ends lost 0 bases and 3 bases respectively, with 10 bases between them. The CDR3 spans 15 residues. CDR1 is SGHVS, CDR2 FQNEAQ, per germline. The CDR3: CASSLASWGTDTQYF. The DNA of the CDR3 is TGTGCCAGCAGCTTAGCGTCGTGGGGAACAGATACGCAGTATTTT.

This chain connects TRBV7-6 to TRBJ2-3; D call uncertain. V lost 0 bases and J lost 0, with 7 bases in between. The CDR3 extends over 15 amino acids. The germline gives CDR1 SGHVS, CDR2 FNYEAQ. The CDR3 spells CASSLAARSTDTQYF. The CDR3 DNA is TGTGCCAGCAGCTTAGCGGCACGGAGCACAGATACGCAGTATTTT. The whole variable domain, filled in from reference TRBV7-6 and TRBJ2-3, reads GAGVSQSPRYKVTKRGQDVALRCDPISGHVSLYWYRQALGQGPEFLTYFNYEAQQDKSGLPNDRFSAERPEGSISTLTIQRTEQRDSAMYRCASSLAARSTDTQYFGPGTRLTVL.

The V and J genes are TRBV5-6 and TRBJ2-7; D may match TRBD1 or TRBD2 (5 bases each). The CDR3 contains 16 residues. V shed 1 base and J shed 2 bases, with 16 bases lying between them. CDR1 is SGHDT, CDR2 YYEEEE, per germline. DNA of the CDR3: TGTGCCAGCAGCTTGAAGTTTGGGGGACCCCCCTACGAGCAGTACGTC. It codes for CASSLKFGGPPYEQYV.

The chain carries TRBV29-1 and TRBJ2-5, with unresolved D. The V end lost 8 bases, the J end lost 5 bases, and 9 bases lay between the germline ends. The CDR3 contains 10 residues. Germline CDR1 reads SQVTM; CDR2 reads ANQGSEA. CDR3 sequence reads: CSSLGETQYF. CDR3 nucleotide sequence: TGCAGCTCCCTCGGGGAGACCCAGTACTTC.

The genes are TRBV12-3 or TRBV12-4 and TRBJ2-5, with 11 bases that match TRBD2. This CDR3 comprises 17 residues. V lost 3 bases, J lost 5 bases, and 11 bases stayed unmatched. CDR3 sequence: CASSLGLAGGVRETQYF. CDR3 nucleotides: TGTGCCAGCAGTTTGGGCCTAGCGGGGGGCGTACGCGAGACCCAGTACTTC.

The chain joins TRBV29-1 to TRBJ2-1; the D gene is possibly TRBD2 (5 bases). Germline CDR1 is SQVTM and CDR2 is ANQGSEA. The CDR3 runs 15 residues. Trimming left V 6 bases short and J 3 bases short, with 18 bases between. The CDR3 here is CSVEGWEIYYNEQFF. In DNA, the CDR3 is TGCAGCGTCGAGGGTTGGGAAATCTACTACAATGAGCAGTTCTTC.

This chain connects TRBV9 to TRBJ1-2; tentative D call: TRBD1 (5 bases). CDR1 is SGDLS, CDR2 YYNGEE, per germline. Trimming stripped 3 bases from V and 6 bases from J, with 15 bases between. CDR3 length equals 14 residues. CDR3 protein: CASSDETASHGYTF. The CDR3 DNA follows: TGTGCCAGCAGCGACGAGACAGCGAGCCATGGCTACACCTTC.

The genes are TRBV13 and TRBJ2-7; possibly TRBD1 for D (5 bases). The CDR3 sequence is 15 residues long. Trimming removed 6 bases from V and 0 bases from J, with 15 bases in between. Germline V lookup: CDR1 PRHDT, CDR2 FYEKMQ (reference sequence). The CDR3 here is CASRTTVSSSYEQYF. CDR3 coding DNA: TGTGCCAGCAGGACGACAGTGTCCAGCTCCTACGAGCAGTACTTC.

This chain uses TRBV9 with TRBJ1-6, with D unresolved. Germline assignment: CDR1 SGDLS and CDR2 YYNGEE. This CDR3 spans 15 amino acids. Trimming removed 2 bases at V and 1 base at J, with 7 bases between. This CDR3 reads CASSVSGSYNSPLHF. The CDR3 DNA reads as TGTGCCAGCAGCGTCAGCGGTTCCTATAATTCACCCCTCCACTTT.